The clone carrying this T cell receptor beta chain was found many times. As yet, its antigen is unknown. This sample is drawn from a study of T cells after yellow fever vaccination. Broader study findings: Clonotypes found in both CD4 and CD8 compartments made up a small share. Contamination of FACS-sorted repertoires by abundant clonotypes from the bulk population could occur. The booster saw the reappearance of most primary-vaccination clones (around 96% CD4, 80% to 90% CD8).

The CDR3 totals 12 residues. Between the trimmed V and J ends, which lost 5 bases and 10 bases, there was a span of 12 bases. Per germline, CDR1 SGHTA and CDR2 FQGNSA. The TCR cDNA carried a universal primer site and UMIs from 5'RACE template switching. One entry per CDR3 protein results from TCRdb running MiXCR on the 5' RACE reads. The sample has 150,000 to 200,000 distinct CDR3 sequences; about 6.2% are singletons. This clonotype was obtained from a man younger than 35 who received the YFV17D yellow fever vaccine. This chain joins TRBV7-2 and TRBJ2-1; D call uncertain. The material was CD4+ T cells sorted from PBMCs, obtained on the day of the first yellow fever vaccination. CDR3 bases: TGTGCCAGCAGCCGCCGAGAGAGCGAGCAGTTCTTC. This gives the protein CASSRRESEQFF. The full variable domain, rest sourced from reference TRBV7-2 and TRBJ2-1, is GAGVSQSPSNKVTEKGKDVELRCDPISGHTALYWYRQSLGQGLEFLIYFQGNSAPDKSGLPSDRFSAERTGGSVSTLTIQRTQQEDSAVYLCASSRRESEQFFGPGTRLTVL.